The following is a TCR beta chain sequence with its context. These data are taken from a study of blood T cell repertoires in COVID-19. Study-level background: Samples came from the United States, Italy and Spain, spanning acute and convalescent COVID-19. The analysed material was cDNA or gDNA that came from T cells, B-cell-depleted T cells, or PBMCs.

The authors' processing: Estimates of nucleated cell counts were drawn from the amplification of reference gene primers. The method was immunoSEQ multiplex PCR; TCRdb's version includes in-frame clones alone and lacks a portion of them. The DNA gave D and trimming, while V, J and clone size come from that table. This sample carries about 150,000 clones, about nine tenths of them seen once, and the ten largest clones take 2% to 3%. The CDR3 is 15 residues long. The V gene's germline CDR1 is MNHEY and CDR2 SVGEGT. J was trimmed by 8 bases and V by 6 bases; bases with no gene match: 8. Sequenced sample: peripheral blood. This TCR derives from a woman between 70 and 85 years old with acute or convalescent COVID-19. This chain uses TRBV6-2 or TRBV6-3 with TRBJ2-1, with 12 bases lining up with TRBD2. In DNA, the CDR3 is TGTGCCAGCAGCCCTAGCGGGGGGGCAATATATGAGCAGTTCTTC. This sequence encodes CASSPSGGAIYEQFF.